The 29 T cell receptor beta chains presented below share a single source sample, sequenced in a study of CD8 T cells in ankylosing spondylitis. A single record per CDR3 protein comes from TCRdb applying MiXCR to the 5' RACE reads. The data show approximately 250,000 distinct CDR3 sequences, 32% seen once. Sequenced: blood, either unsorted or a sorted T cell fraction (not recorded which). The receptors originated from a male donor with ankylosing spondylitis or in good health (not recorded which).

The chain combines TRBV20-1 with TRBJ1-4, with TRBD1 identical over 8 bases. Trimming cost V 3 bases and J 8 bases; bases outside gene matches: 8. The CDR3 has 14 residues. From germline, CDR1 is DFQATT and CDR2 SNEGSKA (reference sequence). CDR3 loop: CSARVSGGVEKLFF. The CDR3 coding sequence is TGCAGTGCTAGGGTCTCAGGGGGCGTCGAAAAACTGTTTTTT.

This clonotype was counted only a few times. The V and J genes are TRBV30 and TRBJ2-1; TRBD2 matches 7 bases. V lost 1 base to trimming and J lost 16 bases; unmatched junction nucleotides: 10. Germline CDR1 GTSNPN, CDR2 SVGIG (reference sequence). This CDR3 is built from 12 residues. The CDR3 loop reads CAWSAIGTGGFF. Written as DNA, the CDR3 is TGTGCCTGGAGTGCCATTGGGACGGGGGGATTCTTC.

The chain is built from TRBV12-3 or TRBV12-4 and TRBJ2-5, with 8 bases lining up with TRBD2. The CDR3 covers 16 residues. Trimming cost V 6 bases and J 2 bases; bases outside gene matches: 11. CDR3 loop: CASSRRGGNLQETQYF. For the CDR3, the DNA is TGTGCCAGCAGCCGCCGGGGGGGCAACTTACAAGAGACCCAGTACTTC.

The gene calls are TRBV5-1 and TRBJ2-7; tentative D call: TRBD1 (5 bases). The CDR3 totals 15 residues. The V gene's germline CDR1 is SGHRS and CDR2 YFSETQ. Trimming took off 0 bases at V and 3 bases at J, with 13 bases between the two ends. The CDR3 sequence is CASSLEGQSGYEQYF. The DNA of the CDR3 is TGCGCCAGCAGCTTGGAAGGACAATCGGGCTACGAGCAGTACTTC.

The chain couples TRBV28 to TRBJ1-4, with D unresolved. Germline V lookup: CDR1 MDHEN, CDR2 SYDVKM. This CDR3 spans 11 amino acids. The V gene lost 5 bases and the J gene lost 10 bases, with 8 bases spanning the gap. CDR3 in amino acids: CASSPSGKLFF. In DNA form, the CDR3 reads TGTGCCAGCAGTCCCTCAGGAAAACTGTTTTTT.

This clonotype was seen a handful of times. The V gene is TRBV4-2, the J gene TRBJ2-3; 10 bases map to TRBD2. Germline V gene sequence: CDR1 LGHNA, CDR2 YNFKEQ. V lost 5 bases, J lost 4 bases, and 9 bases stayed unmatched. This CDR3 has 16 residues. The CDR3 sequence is CASSTLAGASADTQYF. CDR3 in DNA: TGTGCCAGCAGCACTCTAGCGGGGGCTAGCGCAGATACGCAGTATTTT.

The CDR3 loop is CSAPIDRFNQPQHF. The CDR3 DNA reads TGCAGTGCTCCCATCGACAGATTCAATCAGCCCCAGCATTTT. The V call is TRBV20-1, the J call TRBJ1-5; D might be TRBD1 (5 bases). The CDR3 has 14 amino acids. V shed 5 bases and J shed 3 bases, with 14 bases lying between them. Germline V gives CDR1 DFQATT, CDR2 SNEGSKA (reference sequence).

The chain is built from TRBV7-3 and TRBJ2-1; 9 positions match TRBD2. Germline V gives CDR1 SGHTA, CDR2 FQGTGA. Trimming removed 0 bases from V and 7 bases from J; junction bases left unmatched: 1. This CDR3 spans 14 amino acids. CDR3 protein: CASSLTGLANEQFF. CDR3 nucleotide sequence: TGTGCCAGCAGCTTAACGGGACTAGCTAATGAGCAGTTCTTC.

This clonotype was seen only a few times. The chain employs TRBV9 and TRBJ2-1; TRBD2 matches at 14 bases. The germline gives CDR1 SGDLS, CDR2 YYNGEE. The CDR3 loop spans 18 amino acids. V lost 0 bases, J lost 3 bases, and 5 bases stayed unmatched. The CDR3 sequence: CASSVGTSGGTHYNEQFF. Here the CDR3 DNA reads TGTGCCAGCAGCGTAGGGACTAGCGGGGGGACCCACTACAATGAGCAGTTCTTC.

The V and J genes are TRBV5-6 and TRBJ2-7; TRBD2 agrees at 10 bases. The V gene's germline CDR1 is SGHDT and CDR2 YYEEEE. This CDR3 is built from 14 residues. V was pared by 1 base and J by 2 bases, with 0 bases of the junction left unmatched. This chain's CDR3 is CASSLLAGAYEQYF. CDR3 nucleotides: TGTGCCAGCAGCTTGCTAGCGGGGGCCTACGAGCAGTACTTC.

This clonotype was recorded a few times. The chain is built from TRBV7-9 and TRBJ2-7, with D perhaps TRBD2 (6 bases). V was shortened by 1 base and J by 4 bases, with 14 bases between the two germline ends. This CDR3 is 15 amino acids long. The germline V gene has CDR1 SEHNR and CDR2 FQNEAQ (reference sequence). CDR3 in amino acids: CASSLGEEARYEQYF. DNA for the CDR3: TGTGCCAGCAGCTTAGGGGAGGAAGCTAGGTACGAGCAGTACTTC. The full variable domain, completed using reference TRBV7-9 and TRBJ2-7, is DTGVSQNPRHKITKRGQNVTFRCDPISEHNRLYWYRQTLGQGPEFLTYFQNEAQLEKSRLLSDRFSAERPKGSFSTLEIQRTEQGDSAMYLCASSLGEEARYEQYFGPGTRLTVT.

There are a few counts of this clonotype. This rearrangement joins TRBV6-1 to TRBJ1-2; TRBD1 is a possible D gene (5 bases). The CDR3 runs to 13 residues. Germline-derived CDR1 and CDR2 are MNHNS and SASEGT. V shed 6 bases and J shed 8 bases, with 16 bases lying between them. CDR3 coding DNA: TGTGCCAGCAGGGACAAGCGCGCAGGGGGCTACACCTTC. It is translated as CASRDKRAGGYTF.

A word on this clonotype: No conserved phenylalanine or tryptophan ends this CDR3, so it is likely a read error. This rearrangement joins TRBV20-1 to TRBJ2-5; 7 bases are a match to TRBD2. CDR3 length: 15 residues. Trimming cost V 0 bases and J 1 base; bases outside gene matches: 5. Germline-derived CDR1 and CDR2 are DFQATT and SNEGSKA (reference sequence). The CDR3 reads CSARDGGDAQETQYL. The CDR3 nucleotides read TGCAGTGCTAGAGATGGGGGGGATGCCCAAGAGACCCAGTACCTC.

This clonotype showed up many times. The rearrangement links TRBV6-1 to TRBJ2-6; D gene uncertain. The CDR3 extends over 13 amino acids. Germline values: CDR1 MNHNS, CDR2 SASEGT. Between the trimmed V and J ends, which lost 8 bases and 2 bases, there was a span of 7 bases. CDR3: CASRRTGANVLTF. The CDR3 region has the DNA TGTGCCAGCCGTAGAACTGGGGCCAACGTCCTGACTTTC.

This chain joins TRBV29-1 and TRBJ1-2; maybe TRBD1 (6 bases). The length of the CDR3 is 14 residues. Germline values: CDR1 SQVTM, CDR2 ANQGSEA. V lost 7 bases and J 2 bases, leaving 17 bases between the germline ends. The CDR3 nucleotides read TGCAGCGCCCAGAGGCTAGGGGGAAACTATGGCTACACCTTC. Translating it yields CSAQRLGGNYGYTF.

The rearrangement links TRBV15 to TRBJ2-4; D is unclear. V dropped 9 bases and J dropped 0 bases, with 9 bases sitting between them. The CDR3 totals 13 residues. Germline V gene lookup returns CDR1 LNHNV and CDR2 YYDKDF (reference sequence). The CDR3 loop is CATLHRAKNIQYF. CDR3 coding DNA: TGTGCCACTTTGCACAGAGCCAAAAACATTCAGTACTTC.

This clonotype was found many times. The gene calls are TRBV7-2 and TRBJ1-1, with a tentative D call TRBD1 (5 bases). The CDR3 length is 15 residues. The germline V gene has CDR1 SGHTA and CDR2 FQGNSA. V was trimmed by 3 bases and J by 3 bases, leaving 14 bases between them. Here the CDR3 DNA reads TGTGCCAGCAGCTTTCTCCTAGGGGCAGACACTGAAGCTTTCTTT. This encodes CASSFLLGADTEAFF.

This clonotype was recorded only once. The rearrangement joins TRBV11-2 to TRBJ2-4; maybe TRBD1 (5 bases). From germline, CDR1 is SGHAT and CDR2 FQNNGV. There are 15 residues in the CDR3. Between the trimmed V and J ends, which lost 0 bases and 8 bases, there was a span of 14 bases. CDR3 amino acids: CASSLDGADRDIQYF. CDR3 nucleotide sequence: TGTGCCAGCAGCTTAGATGGGGCGGACCGGGACATTCAGTACTTC.

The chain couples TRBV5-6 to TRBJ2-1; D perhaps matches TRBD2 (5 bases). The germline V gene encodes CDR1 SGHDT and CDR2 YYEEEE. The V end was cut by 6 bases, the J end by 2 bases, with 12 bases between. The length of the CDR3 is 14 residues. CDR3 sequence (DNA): TGTGCCAGCATTGAGCGAGGGACCTACAATGAGCAGTTCTTC. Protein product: CASIERGTYNEQFF.

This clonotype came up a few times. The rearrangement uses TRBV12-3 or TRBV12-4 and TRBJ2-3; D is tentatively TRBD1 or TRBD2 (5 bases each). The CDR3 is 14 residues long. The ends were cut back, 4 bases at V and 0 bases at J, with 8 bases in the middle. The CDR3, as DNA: TGTGCCAGCAGTTCCGGGGACAGCACAGATACGCAGTATTTT. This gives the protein CASSSGDSTDTQYF.

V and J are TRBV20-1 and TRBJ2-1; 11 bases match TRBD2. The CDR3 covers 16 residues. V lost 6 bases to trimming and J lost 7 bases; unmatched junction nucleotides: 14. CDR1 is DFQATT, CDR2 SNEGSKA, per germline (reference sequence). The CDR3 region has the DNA TGCAGTGCCAATCTACTAGCGGGGGCCCACCAGAATGAGCAGTTCTTC. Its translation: CSANLLAGAHQNEQFF.

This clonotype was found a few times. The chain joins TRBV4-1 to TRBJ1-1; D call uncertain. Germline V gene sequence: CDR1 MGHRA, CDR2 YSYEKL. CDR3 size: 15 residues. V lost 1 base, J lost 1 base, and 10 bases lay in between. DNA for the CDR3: TGCGCCAGCAGCCAAGGGGTTCTGGGGAACACTGAAGCTTTCTTT. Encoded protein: CASSQGVLGNTEAFF.

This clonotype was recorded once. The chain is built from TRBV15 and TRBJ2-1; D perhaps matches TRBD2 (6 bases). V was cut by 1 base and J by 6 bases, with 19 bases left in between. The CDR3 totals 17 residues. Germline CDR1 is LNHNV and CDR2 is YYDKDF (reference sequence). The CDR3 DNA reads TGTGCCACCAGCAGAGCACTGGGGCAGGGAGGTGGCAATGAGCAGTTCTTC. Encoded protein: CATSRALGQGGGNEQFF.

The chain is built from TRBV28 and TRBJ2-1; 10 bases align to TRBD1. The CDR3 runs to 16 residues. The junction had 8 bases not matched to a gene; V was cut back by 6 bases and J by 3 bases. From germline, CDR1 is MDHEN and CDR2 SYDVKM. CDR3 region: CASSPPGTGDYNEQFF. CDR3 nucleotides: TGTGCCAGCAGCCCCCCCGGGACAGGGGACTACAATGAGCAGTTCTTC.

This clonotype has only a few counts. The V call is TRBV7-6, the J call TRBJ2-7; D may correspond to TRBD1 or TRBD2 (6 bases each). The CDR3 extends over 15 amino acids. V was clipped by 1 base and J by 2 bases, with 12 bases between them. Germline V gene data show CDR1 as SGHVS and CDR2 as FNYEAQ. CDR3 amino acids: CASSLEGGAPYEQYF. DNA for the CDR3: TGTGCCAGCAGCTTAGAGGGGGGCGCTCCCTACGAGCAGTACTTC. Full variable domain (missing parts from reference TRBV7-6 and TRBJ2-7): GAGVSQSPRYKVTKRGQDVALRCDPISGHVSLYWYRQALGQGPEFLTYFNYEAQQDKSGLPNDRFSAERPEGSISTLTIQRTEQRDSAMYRCASSLEGGAPYEQYFGPGTRLTVT.

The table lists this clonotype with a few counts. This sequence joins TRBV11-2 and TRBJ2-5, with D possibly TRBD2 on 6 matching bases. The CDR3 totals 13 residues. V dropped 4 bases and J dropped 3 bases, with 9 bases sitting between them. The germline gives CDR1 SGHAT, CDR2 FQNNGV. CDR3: CASSSWGEETQYF. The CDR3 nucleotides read TGTGCCAGCAGCTCTTGGGGGGAAGAGACCCAGTACTTC.

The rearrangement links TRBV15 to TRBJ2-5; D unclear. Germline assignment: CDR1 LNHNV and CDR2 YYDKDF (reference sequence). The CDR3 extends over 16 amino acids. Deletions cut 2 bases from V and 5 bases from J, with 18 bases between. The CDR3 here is CATSRQFLRPGETQYF. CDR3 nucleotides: TGTGCCACCAGCAGACAATTTCTACGACCCGGGGAGACCCAGTACTTC.

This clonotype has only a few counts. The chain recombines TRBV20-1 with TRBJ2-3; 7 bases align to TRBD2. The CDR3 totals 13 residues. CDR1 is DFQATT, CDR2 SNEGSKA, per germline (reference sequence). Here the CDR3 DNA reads TGCAGCACCGACGGCGGGGGTACAGATACGCAGTATTTT. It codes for CSTDGGGTDTQYF.

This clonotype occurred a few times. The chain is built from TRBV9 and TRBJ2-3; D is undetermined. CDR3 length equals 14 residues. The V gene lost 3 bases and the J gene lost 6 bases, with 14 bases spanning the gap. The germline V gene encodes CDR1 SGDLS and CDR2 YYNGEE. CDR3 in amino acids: CASSDTDSADTQYF. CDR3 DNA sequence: TGTGCCAGCAGCGATACCGATTCGGCCGATACGCAGTATTTT.